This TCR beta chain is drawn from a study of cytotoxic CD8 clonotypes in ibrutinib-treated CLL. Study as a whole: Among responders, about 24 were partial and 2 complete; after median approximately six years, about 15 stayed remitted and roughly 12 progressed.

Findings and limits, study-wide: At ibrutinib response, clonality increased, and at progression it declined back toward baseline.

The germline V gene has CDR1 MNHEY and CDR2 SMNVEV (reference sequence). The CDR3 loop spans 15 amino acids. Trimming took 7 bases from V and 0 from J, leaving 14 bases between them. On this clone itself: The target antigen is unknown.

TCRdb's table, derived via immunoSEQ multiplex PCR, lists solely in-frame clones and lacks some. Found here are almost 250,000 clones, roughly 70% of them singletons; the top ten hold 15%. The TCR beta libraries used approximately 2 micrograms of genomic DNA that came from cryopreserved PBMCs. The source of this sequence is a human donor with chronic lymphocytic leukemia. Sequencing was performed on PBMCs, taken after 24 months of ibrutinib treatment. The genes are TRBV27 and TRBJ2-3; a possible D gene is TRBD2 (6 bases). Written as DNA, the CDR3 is TGTGCCAGCACCATGGGGGGATCTAGCACAGATACGCAGTATTTT. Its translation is CASTMGGSSTDTQYF.